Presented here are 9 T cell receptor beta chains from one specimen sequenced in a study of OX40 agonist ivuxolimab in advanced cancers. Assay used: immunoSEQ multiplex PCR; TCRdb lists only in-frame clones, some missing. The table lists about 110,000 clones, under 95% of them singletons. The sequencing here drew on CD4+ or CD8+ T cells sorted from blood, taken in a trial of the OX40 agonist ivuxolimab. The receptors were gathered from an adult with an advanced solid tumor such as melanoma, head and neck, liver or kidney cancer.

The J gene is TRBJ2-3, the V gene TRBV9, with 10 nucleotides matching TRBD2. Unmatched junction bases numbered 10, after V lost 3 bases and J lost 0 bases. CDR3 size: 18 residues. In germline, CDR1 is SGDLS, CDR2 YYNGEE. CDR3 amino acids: CASSARTSGRSSTDTQYF. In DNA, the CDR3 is TGTGCCAGCAGCGCCAGGACTAGCGGACGAAGTAGCACAGATACGCAGTATTTT.

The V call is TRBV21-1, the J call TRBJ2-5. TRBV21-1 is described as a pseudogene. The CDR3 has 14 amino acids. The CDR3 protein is CASSPGPMQETQYF. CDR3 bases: TGTGCCAGCAGCCCGGGCCCGATGCAAGAGACCCAGTACTTC.

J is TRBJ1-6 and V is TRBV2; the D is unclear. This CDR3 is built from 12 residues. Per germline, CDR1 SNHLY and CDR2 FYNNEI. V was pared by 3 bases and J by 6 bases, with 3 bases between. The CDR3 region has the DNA TGTGCCAGCAGTGATCCTAATTCACCCCTCCACTTT. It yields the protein CASSDPNSPLHF.

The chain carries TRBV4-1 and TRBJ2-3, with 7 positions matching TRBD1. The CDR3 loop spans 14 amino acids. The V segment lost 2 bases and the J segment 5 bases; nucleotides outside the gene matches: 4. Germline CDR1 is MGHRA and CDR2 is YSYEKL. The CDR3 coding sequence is TGCGCCAGCAGCCAACTCAGACAGGGAGATACGCAGTATTTT. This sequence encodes CASSQLRQGDTQYF.

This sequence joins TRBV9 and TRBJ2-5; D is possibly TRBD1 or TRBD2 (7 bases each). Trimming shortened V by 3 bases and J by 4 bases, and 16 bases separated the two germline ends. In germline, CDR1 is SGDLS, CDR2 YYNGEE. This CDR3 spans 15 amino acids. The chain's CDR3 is CASSATGEGPETQYF. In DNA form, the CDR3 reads TGTGCCAGCAGCGCCACAGGGGAGGGTCCAGAGACCCAGTACTTC.

The CDR3 protein is CASSVIGDGYYGYTF. The CDR3 bases are TGTGCCAGCAGCGTCATTGGGGACGGCTACTATGGCTACACCTTC. V is TRBV9 and J is TRBJ1-2; weak D call: TRBD1 (5 bases). Trimming took off 2 bases at V and 3 bases at J, with 14 bases between the two ends. The CDR3 covers 15 residues. CDR1 and CDR2 (germline): SGDLS, YYNGEE. Complete variable domain (other parts from reference TRBV9 and TRBJ1-2): DSGVTQTPKHLITATGQRVTLRCSPRSGDLSVYWYQQSLDQGLQFLIQYYNGEERAKGNILERFSAQQFPDLHSELNLSSLELGDSALYFCASSVIGDGYYGYTFGSGTRLTVV.

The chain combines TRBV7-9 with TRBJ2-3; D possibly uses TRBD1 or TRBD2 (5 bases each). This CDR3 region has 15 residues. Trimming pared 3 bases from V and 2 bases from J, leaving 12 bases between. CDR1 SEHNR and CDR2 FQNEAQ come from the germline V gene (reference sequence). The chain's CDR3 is CASSFSRDLTDTQYF. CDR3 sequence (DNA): TGTGCCAGCAGCTTTAGCCGGGACCTCACAGATACGCAGTATTTT.

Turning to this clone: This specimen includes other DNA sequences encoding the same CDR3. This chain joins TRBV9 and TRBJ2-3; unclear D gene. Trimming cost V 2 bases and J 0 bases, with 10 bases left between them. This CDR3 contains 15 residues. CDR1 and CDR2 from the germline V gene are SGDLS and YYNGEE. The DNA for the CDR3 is TGTGCCAGCAGCGTTGACCTCCCCAGCACAGATACGCAGTATTTT. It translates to CASSVDLPSTDTQYF.

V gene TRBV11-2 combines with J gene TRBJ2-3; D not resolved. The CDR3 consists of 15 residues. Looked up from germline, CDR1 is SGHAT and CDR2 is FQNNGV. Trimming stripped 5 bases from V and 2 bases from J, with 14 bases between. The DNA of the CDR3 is TGTGCCAGCAGCCGAGGAGTAGCAGTCACAGATACGCAGTATTTT. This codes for CASSRGVAVTDTQYF.